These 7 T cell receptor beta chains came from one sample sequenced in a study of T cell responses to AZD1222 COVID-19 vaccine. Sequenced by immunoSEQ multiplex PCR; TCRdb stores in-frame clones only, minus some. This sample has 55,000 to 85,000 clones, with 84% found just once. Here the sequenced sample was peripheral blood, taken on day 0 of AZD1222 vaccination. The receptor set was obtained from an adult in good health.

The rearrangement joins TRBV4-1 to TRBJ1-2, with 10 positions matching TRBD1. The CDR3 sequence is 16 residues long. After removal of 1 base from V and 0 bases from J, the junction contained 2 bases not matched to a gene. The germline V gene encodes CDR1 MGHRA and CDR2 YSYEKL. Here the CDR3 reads CASSQGQGAPNYGYTF. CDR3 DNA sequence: TGCGCCAGCAGCCAAGGACAGGGGGCGCCTAACTATGGCTACACCTTC.

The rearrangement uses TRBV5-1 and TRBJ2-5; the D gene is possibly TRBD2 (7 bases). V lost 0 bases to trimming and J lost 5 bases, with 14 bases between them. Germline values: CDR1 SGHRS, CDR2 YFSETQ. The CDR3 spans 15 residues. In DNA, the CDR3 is TGCGCCAGCAGCTTGGTAGGGGGGGTCTGGGAGACCCAGTACTTC. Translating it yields CASSLVGGVWETQYF.

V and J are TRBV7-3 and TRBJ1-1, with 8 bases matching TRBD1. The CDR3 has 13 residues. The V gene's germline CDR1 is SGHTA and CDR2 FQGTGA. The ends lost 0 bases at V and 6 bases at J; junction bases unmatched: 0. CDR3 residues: CASSLTDRAEAFF. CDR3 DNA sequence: TGTGCCAGCAGCTTAACGGACAGGGCTGAAGCTTTCTTT.

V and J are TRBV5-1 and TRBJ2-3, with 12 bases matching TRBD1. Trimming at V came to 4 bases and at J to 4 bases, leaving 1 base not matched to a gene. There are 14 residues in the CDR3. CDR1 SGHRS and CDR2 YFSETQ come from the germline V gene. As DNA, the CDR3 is TGCGCCAGCAGCGGGACAGGGGGCGCAGATACGCAGTATTTT. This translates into CASSGTGGADTQYF.

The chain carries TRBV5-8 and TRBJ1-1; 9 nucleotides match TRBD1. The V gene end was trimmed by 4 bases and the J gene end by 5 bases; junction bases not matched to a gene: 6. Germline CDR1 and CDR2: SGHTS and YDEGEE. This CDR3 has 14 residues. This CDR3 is CASSPGTGRTEAFF. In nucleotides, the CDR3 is TGTGCCAGCAGCCCCGGGACAGGGCGTACTGAAGCTTTCTTT.

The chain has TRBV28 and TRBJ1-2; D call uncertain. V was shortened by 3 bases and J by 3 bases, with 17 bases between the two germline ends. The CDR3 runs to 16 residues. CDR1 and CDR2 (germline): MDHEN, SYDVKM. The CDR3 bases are TGTGCCAGCAGTTTTGGGTATTGGCGGCGGGACTATGGCTACACCTTC. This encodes CASSFGYWRRDYGYTF.

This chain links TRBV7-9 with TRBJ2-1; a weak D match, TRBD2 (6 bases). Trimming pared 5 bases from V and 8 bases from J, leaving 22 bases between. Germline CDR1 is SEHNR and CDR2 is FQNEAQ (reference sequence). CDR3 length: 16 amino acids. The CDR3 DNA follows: TGTGCCAGCAGCGGAAGAAGACTAGGAGGTTTTGATGAGCAGTTCTTC. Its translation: CASSGRRLGGFDEQFF. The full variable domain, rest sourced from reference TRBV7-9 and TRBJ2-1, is DTGVSQNPRHKITKRGQNVTFRCDPISEHNRLYWYRQTLGQGPEFLTYFQNEAQLEKSRLLSDRFSAERPKGSFSTLEIQRTEQGDSAMYLCASSGRRLGGFDEQFFGPGTRLTVL.